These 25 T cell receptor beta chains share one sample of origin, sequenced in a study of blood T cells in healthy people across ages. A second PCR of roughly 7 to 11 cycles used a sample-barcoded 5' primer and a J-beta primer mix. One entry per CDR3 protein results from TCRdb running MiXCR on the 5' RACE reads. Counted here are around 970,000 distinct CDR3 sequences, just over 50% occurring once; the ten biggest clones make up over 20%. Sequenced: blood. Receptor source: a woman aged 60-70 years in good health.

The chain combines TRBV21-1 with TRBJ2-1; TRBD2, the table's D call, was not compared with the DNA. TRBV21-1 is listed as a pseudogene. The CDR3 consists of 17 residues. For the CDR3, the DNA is TGTGCCAGCAGCAAAGGGGTACTAGCGGGACGTTTCAATGAGCAGTTCTTC. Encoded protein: CASSKGVLAGRFNEQFF.

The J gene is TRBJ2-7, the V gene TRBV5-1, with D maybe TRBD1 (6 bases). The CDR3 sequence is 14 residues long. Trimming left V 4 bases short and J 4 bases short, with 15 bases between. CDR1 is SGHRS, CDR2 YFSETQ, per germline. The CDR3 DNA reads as TGCGCCAGCAGCGTGTTGGACAGCCAATACGAGCAGTACTTC. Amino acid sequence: CASSVLDSQYEQYF. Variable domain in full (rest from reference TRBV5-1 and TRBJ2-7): KAGVTQTPRYLIKTRGQQVTLSCSPISGHRSVSWYQQTPGQGLQFLFEYFSETQRNKGNFPGRFSGRQFSNSRSEMNVSTLELGDSALYLCASSVLDSQYEQYFGPGTRLTVT.

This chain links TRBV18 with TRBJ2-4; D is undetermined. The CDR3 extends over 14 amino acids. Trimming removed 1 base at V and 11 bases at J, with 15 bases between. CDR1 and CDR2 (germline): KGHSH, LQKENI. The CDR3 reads CASSPQGGKVLQYF. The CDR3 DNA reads TGTGCCAGCTCACCACAAGGCGGCAAGGTCCTTCAGTACTTC.

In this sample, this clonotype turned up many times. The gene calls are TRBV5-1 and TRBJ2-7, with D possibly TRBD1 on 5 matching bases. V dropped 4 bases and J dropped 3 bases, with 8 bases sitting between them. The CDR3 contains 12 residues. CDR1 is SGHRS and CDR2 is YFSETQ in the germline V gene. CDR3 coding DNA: TGCGCCAGCAGCATTGACAGCTACGAGCAGTACTTC. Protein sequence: CASSIDSYEQYF.

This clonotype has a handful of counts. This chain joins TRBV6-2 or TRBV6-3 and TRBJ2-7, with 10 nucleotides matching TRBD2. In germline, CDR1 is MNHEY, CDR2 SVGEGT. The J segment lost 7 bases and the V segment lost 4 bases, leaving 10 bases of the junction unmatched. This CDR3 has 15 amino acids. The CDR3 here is CASSSYQREGREQYF. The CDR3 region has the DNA TGTGCCAGCAGTTCATATCAGCGGGAGGGCCGTGAGCAGTACTTC.

The CDR3 sequence: CASSLILTGELFF. The CDR3 DNA is TGTGCCAGCAGCTTAATCCTCACCGGGGAGCTGTTTTTT. This chain connects TRBV7-2 to TRBJ2-2; D is undetermined. Trimming took off 2 bases at V and 4 bases at J, with 5 bases between the two ends. Looked up from germline, CDR1 is SGHTA and CDR2 is FQGNSA. The CDR3 is made up of 13 amino acids.

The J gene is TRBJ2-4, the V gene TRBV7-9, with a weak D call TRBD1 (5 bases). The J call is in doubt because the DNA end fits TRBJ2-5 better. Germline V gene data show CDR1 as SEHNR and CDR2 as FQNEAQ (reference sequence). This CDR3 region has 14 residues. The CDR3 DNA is TGTGCCAGCAGCCCAGACAGAGCACAAGAGACCCAGTACTTC. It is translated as CASSPDRAQETQYF.

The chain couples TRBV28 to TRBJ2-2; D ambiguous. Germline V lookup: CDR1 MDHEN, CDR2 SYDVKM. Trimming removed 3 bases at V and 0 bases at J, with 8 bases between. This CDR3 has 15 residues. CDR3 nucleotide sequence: TGTGCCAGCAGTTTTCTTCCAGCGAACACCGGGGAGCTGTTTTTT. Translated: CASSFLPANTGELFF. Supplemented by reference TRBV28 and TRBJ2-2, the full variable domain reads DVKVTQSSRYLVKRTGEKVFLECVQDMDHENMFWYRQDPGLGLRLIYFSYDVKMKEKGDIPEGYSVSREKKERFSLILESASTNQTSMYLCASSFLPANTGELFFGEGSRLTVL.

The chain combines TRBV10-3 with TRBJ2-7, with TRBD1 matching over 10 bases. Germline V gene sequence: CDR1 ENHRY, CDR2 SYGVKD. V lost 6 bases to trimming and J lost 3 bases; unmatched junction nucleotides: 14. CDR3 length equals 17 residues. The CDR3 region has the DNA TGTGCCATCAGAACCACCCTCGGACAGGGGGGCATCTACGAGCAGTACTTC. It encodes CAIRTTLGQGGIYEQYF.

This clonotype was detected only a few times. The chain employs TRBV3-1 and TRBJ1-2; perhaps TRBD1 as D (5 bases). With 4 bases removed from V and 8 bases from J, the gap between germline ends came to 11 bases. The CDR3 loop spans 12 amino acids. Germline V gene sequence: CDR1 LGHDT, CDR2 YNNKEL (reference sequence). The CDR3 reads CASSPGGRGYTF. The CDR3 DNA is TGTGCCAGCAGCCCGGGGGGTCGCGGCTACACCTTC.

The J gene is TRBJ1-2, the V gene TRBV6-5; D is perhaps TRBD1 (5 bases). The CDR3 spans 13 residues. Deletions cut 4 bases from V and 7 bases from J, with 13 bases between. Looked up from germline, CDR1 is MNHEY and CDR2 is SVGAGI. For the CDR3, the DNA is TGTGCCAGCAGTTTTGGGACGGCTAGTGGCTACACCTTC. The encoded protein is CASSFGTASGYTF.

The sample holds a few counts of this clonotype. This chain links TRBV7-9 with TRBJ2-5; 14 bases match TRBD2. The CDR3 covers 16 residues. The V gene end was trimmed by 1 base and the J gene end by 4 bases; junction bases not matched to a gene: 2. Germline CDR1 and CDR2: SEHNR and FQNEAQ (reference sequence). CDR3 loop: CASSLEGTSGRETQYF. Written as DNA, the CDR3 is TGTGCCAGCAGCTTAGAGGGGACTAGCGGGAGAGAGACCCAGTACTTC.

The CDR3 protein is CASSSLAGITDTQYF. The CDR3 DNA reads as TGTGCCAGCAGTTCCCTAGCGGGCATAACGGATACGCAGTATTTT. The V gene is TRBV25-1, the J gene TRBJ2-3, with 8 bases matching TRBD2. The CDR3 loop spans 15 amino acids. Germline CDR1 is MGHDK and CDR2 is SYGVNS. Unmatched junction bases numbered 10, after V lost 5 bases and J lost 6 bases.

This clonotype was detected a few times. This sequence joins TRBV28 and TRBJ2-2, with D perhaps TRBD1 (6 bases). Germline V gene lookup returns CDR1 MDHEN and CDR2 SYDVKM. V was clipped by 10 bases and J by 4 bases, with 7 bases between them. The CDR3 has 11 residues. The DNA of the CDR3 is TGTGCCATCAGGGGCACCGGGGAGCTGTTTTTT. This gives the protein CAIRGTGELFF.

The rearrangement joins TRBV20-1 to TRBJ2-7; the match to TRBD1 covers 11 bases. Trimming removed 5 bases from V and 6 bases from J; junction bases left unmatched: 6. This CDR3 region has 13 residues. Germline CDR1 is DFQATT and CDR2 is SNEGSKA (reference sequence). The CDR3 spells CSAAPGTGGEQYF. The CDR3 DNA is TGCAGTGCTGCACCCGGGACAGGGGGCGAGCAGTACTTC.

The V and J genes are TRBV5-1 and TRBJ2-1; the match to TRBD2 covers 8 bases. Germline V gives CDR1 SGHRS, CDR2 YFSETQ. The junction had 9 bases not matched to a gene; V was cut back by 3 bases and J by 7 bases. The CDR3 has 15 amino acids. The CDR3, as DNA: TGCGCCAGCAGCTCCGTTCGTAGCGGGGTTAATGAGCAGTTCTTC. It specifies CASSSVRSGVNEQFF.

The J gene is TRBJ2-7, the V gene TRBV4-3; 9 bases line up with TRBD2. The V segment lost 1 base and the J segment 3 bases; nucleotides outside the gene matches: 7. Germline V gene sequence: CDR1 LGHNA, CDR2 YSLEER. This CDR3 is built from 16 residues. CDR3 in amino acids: CASSQALAGLNYEQYF. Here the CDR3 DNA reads TGCGCCAGCAGCCAAGCCCTAGCGGGGTTAAACTACGAGCAGTACTTC.

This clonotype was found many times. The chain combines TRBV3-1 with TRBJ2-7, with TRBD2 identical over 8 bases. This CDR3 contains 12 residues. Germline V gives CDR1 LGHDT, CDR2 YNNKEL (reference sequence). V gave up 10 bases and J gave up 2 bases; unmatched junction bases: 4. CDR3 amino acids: CATSSGTYEQYF. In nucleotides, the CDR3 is TGTGCCACCAGTAGCGGGACCTACGAGCAGTACTTC.

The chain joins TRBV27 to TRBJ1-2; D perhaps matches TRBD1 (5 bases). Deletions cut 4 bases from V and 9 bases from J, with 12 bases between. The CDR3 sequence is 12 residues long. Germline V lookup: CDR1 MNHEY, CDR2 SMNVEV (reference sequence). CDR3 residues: CASSSDRQRYTF. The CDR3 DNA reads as TGTGCCAGCAGTTCCGATCGACAGCGCTACACCTTC.

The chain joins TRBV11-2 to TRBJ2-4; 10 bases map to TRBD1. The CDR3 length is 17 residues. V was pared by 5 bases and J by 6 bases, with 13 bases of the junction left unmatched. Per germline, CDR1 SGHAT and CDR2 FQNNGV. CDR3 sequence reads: CASSRSTGTGAPNIQYF. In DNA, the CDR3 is TGTGCCAGCAGCCGGAGTACCGGGACAGGGGCCCCAAACATTCAGTACTTC.

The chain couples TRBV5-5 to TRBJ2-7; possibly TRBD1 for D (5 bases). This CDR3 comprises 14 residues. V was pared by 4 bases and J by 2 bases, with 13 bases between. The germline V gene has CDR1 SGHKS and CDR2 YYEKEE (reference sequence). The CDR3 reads CASSLQGMAYEQYF. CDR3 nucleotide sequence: TGTGCCAGCAGCCTCCAGGGAATGGCCTACGAGCAGTACTTC.

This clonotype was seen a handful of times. DNA for the CDR3: TGTGCCAGCAGTCACGGCTCCCTGATGGGGGAGCAGTACTTC. Protein sequence: CASSHGSLMGEQYF. This chain links TRBV27 with TRBJ2-7; D is unclear. This CDR3 region has 14 residues. Trimming cost V 5 bases and J 7 bases, with 18 bases left between them. Germline V gives CDR1 MNHEY, CDR2 SMNVEV (reference sequence).

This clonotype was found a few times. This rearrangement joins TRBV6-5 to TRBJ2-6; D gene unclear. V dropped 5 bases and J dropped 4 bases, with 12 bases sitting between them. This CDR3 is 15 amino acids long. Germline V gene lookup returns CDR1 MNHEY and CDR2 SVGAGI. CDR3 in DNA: TGTGCCAGCAGTGGACGAGGTGCAGGGGCCAACGTCCTGACTTTC. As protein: CASSGRGAGANVLTF.

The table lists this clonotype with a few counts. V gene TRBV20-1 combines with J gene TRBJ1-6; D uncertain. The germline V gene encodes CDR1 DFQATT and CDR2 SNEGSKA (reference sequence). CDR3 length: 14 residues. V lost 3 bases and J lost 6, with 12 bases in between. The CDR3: CSASSGYRNSPLHF. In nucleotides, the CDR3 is TGCAGTGCTAGTAGTGGCTATCGTAATTCACCCCTCCACTTT.

The CDR3 here is CASSNTNTEAFF. CDR3 bases: TGCGCCAGCAGTAACACGAACACTGAAGCTTTCTTT. The chain combines TRBV10-2 with TRBJ1-1; no definite D call. CDR3 length equals 12 residues. CDR1 is WSHSY and CDR2 is SAAADI in the germline V gene. Trimming cost V 5 bases and J 1 base, with 5 bases left between them.